This T cell receptor (beta chain) derives from a study of identical twins. Findings of the study overall: Clonotypes of the beta chain that were abundant in cord blood carried fewer insertions (memory repertoires showed none).

Points on this clonotype: Its antigen is unknown.

Template switching (which added a universal primer site) was used, and cDNA carried unique molecular identifiers. TCRdb recomputed calls from the 5' RACE reads with MiXCR, one row per CDR3 protein. This sample yields some 1,600,000 distinct CDR3 sequences, of which around a third are seen a single time; approximately 0.29% belongs to the top ten. Deletions cut 10 bases from V and 9 bases from J, with 22 bases between. Germline-derived CDR1 and CDR2 are MNHNS and SASEGT. The CDR3 has 14 amino acids. The TCR comes from a newborn girl in good health. V usage is TRBV6-1 and J usage is TRBJ1-5; no firm D call. Material for sequencing was cord blood. In DNA, the CDR3 is TGTGCCACCATCAGTACCTACTCGGGTCGGCCCCAGCATTTT. This gives the protein CATISTYSGRPQHF.